This T cell receptor (beta chain) was captured in a study of response to subunit inactivated influenza vaccine. TCRdb re-derived calls from the RT-PCR reads in MiXCR, one entry per CDR3 protein. The sample holds hundreds of thousands of distinct CDR3 sequences, 13% seen once. Trimming removed 3 bases from V and 1 base from J, with 15 bases in between. The CDR3 runs to 16 residues. Germline V gene data show CDR1 as SGHKS and CDR2 as YYEKEE (reference sequence). Turning to this clonotype: Its antigen remains unidentified.

Study-level results: The authors proposed limited new T cell recruitment per seasonal influenza vaccination.

The source is a man in his forties or fifties who received an inactivated influenza vaccine. Sequenced material: PBMCs from blood, taken roughly 48 days after vaccination. The rearrangement joins TRBV5-5 to TRBJ2-3, with D possibly being TRBD1 (6 bases). The CDR3 here is CASSSTSGHRTDTQYF. The CDR3 region has the DNA TGTGCCAGCAGCTCGACCTCGGGACATCGCACAGATACGCAGTATTTT.